This T cell receptor (beta chain) was sequenced during a study of cytomegalovirus exposure and HLA in healthy donors. Amplification used 60 Vbeta primers and 13 Jbeta primers. Produced via immunoSEQ multiplex PCR; TCRdb's table is partial and in-frame only. The sample gives about 130,000 clones, about three quarters of which show up once; over 2% is in the top ten. V lost 5 bases to trimming and J lost 0 bases; unmatched junction nucleotides: 9. Germline CDR1 LNHNV, CDR2 YYDKDF (reference sequence). The CDR3 has 17 amino acids. The chain recombines TRBV15 with TRBJ2-1; 8 bases align to TRBD2. This TCR derives from a woman aged 55-70 years in good health and CMV-seropositive. Sequenced material: PBMCs. CDR3 in amino acids: CATSHPLRGGSYNEQFF. In DNA form, the CDR3 reads TGTGCCACCAGCCATCCACTTCGGGGGGGCTCCTACAATGAGCAGTTCTTC. Full variable domain (remainder filled in from reference TRBV15 and TRBJ2-1): DAMVIQNPRYQVTQFGKPVTLSCSQTLNHNVMYWYQQKSSQAPKLLFHYYDKDFNNEADTPDNFQSRRPNTSFCFLDIRSPGLGDTAMYLCATSHPLRGGSYNEQFFGPGTRLTVL.